The 30 T cell receptor beta chains below come from one sample, sequenced in a study of T-cell reconstitution after alpha-beta-depleted transplantation in children. Preparation of the TCRbeta library involved a method that used unique molecular identifiers. Via MiXCR, TCRdb re-called the PCR reads, giving one row per CDR3 protein. Of 360,000 or so distinct CDR3 sequences detected, about a fifth appear once; the ten largest clones hold about 3.8%. Sequencing was performed on PBMCs from the stem cell graft donor, taken from the stem cell graft. The source of these receptors is a human donor who donated a stem cell graft to a child with acute myeloid leukemia.

This clonotype showed up many times. CDR3 sequence reads: CASSQAGQISTDTQYF. In DNA, the CDR3 is TGTGCCAGCAGCCAAGCAGGCCAGATTAGCACAGATACGCAGTATTTT. J is TRBJ2-3 and V is TRBV3-1; no firm D call. The V gene lost 1 base and the J gene lost 0 bases, with 11 bases spanning the gap. Germline loops: CDR1 LGHDT, CDR2 YNNKEL (reference sequence). This CDR3 has 16 amino acids.

This clonotype came up many times. The chain is built from TRBV10-3 and TRBJ1-1; possible D gene TRBD1, 6 bases. The CDR3 consists of 15 residues. V was clipped by 3 bases and J by 0 bases, with 11 bases between them. Germline V gives CDR1 ENHRY, CDR2 SYGVKD. The DNA of the CDR3 is TGTGCCATCAGTGACCGGACAGAAATGAACACTGAAGCTTTCTTT. This codes for CAISDRTEMNTEAFF.

Only a few counts were recorded for this clonotype. Written as DNA, the CDR3 is TGTGCCAGCAGTGACGCCAGGAGGAGCTCCTACAATGAGCAGTTCTTC. Translation: CASSDARRSSYNEQFF. V is TRBV25-1 and J is TRBJ2-1, with D possibly matching TRBD2 (5 bases). V was trimmed by 3 bases and J by 0 bases, leaving 12 bases between them. Germline V CDR1 and CDR2: MGHDK, SYGVNS. The CDR3 totals 16 residues. The full variable domain, with the rest looked up from reference TRBV25-1 and TRBJ2-1, is EADIYQTPRYLVIGTGKKITLECSQTMGHDKMYWYQQDPGMELHLIHYSYGVNSTEKGDLSSESTVSRIRTEHFPLTLESARPSHTSQYLCASSDARRSSYNEQFFGPGTRLTVL.

The genes are TRBV4-1 and TRBJ2-7; the D gene is possibly TRBD2 (6 bases). Trimming shortened V by 3 bases and J by 2 bases, and 11 bases separated the two germline ends. Germline V gives CDR1 MGHRA, CDR2 YSYEKL. This CDR3 spans 14 amino acids. The CDR3 bases are TGCGCCAGCAGCCAGGGGACTGTGACCTACGAGCAGTACTTC. Its translation: CASSQGTVTYEQYF.

This chain connects TRBV12-3 or TRBV12-4 to TRBJ1-2, with 9 bases lining up with TRBD1. CDR3 size: 12 residues. V was pared by 4 bases and J by 6 bases, with 0 bases of the junction left unmatched. The CDR3 sequence: CASSYRGHGYTF. DNA of the CDR3: TGTGCCAGCAGTTACAGGGGGCATGGCTACACCTTC.

This clonotype was recorded at least ten times. The chain employs TRBV29-1 and TRBJ2-3, with D unclear. The CDR3 loop spans 13 amino acids. Between the trimmed V and J ends, which lost 4 bases and 2 bases, there was a span of 10 bases. CDR1 is SQVTM, CDR2 ANQGSEA, per germline. The CDR3: CSVARLNTDTQYF. The CDR3 region has the DNA TGCAGCGTTGCGAGACTGAACACAGATACGCAGTATTTT.

Turning to this clonotype: This CDR3 is missing its conserved last phenylalanine or tryptophan, likely due to a read error. V gene TRBV12-3 or TRBV12-4 combines with J gene TRBJ2-1; tentatively, D is TRBD1 (6 bases). The V gene lost 7 bases and the J gene lost 8 bases, with 9 bases spanning the gap. The CDR3 extends over 11 amino acids. CDR3 loop: CASTRGHEQFY. In DNA form, the CDR3 reads TGTGCCAGCACCAGGGGCCATGAGCAGTTCTAC.

This rearrangement joins TRBV20-1 to TRBJ1-5, with unresolved D. V dropped 5 bases and J dropped 6 bases, with 14 bases sitting between them. Germline CDR1 is DFQATT and CDR2 is SNEGSKA (reference sequence). The CDR3 runs to 13 residues. Written as DNA, the CDR3 is TGCAGTGCTCTAATACTCCGGGGTCAGCCCCAGCATTTT. This translates into CSALILRGQPQHF.

This clonotype was counted only a few times. The rearrangement joins TRBV4-1 to TRBJ2-7; D is unresolved. Trimming shortened V by 4 bases and J by 0 bases, and 7 bases separated the two germline ends. The CDR3 runs to 13 residues. The germline CDR1 and CDR2 sequences are MGHRA and YSYEKL. CDR3 in DNA: TGCGCCAGCAGCCTAACCGACTCCTACGAGCAGTACTTC. This codes for CASSLTDSYEQYF.

This clonotype was seen a handful of times. The rearrangement joins TRBV7-9 to TRBJ2-2; 12 nucleotides line up with TRBD2. The length of the CDR3 is 14 residues. J gave up 4 bases and V 8 bases, and 2 bases lay outside the gene matches. Germline V gives CDR1 SEHNR, CDR2 FQNEAQ (reference sequence). CDR3 DNA: TGTGCCAGCGCACTAGCGGGAGGCACCGGGGAGCTGTTTTTT. Translated: CASALAGGTGELFF.

This clonotype was counted many times. This sequence joins TRBV10-3 and TRBJ2-7; tentatively, D is TRBD2 (6 bases). CDR1 and CDR2 from the germline V gene are ENHRY and SYGVKD. The CDR3 extends over 13 amino acids. The V end was cut by 3 bases, the J end by 7 bases, with 13 bases between. The CDR3 DNA follows: TGTGCCATCAGTGACCGCGGGACGGGGGAGCAGTACTTC. Its protein is CAISDRGTGEQYF.

This clonotype was detected only a few times. J is TRBJ2-1 and V is TRBV4-1; 8 bases are a match to TRBD1. V was clipped by 0 bases and J by 4 bases; unmatched bases: 2. Germline V CDR1 and CDR2: MGHRA, YSYEKL. This CDR3 region has 15 residues. The CDR3 protein is CASSQETGGYNEQFF. The CDR3 DNA is TGCGCCAGCAGCCAAGAAACAGGGGGGTACAATGAGCAGTTCTTC.

This clonotype was counted between two and nine times. This sequence joins TRBV20-1 and TRBJ1-2; 11 bases are shared with TRBD1. V trimming: 3 bases; J trimming: 4 bases; junction bases outside the gene matches: 10. CDR1 is DFQATT, CDR2 SNEGSKA, per germline (reference sequence). CDR3 length: 16 residues. CDR3 loop: CSARDRGRAISYGYTF. CDR3 DNA sequence: TGCAGTGCTAGGGACAGGGGGCGCGCAATTAGCTATGGCTACACCTTC.

The rearrangement joins TRBV6-4 to TRBJ2-2, with 8 positions matching TRBD2. V dropped 3 bases and J dropped 0; count of bases not matched to a gene: 3. The CDR3 runs to 16 residues. Germline V lookup: CDR1 MRHNA, CDR2 SNTAGT. CDR3 bases: TGTGCCAGCAGTGAAGCGGGAGACACGAACACCGGGGAGCTGTTTTTT. Amino acid sequence: CASSEAGDTNTGELFF.

This rearrangement joins TRBV15 to TRBJ2-5; possibly TRBD1 or TRBD2 for D (5 bases each). Germline loops: CDR1 LNHNV, CDR2 YYDKDF (reference sequence). This CDR3 comprises 14 residues. Between the trimmed V and J ends, which lost 4 bases and 5 bases, there was a span of 14 bases. CDR3 sequence (DNA): TGTGCCACCAGCAAAAGGGACCGTCTGGAGACCCAGTACTTC. Amino acid sequence: CATSKRDRLETQYF.

As for this clonotype: One end of the junction is discordant with germline, which a read error may explain. This rearrangement joins TRBV7-9 to TRBJ1-4; 7 bases fit TRBD1. This CDR3 is 16 amino acids long. Germline values: CDR1 SEHNR, CDR2 FQNEAQ (reference sequence). CDR3 sequence (DNA): TGTTCCAGCAGCTTAGGGGTAGGAGGACAGGATGAAAAACTGTTTTTT. Its translation: CSSSLGVGGQDEKLFF. The whole variable domain, filled in from reference TRBV7-9 and TRBJ1-4, reads DTGVSQNPRHKITKRGQNVTFRCDPISEHNRLYWYRQTLGQGPEFLTYFQNEAQLEKSRLLSDRFSAERPKGSFSTLEIQRTEQGDSAMYLCSSSLGVGGQDEKLFFGSGTQLSVL.

This clonotype showed up many times. The chain couples TRBV6-1 to TRBJ2-2; D gene ambiguous. V lost 7 bases, J lost 3 bases, and 12 bases lay in between. The CDR3 spans 14 residues. Germline-derived CDR1 and CDR2 are MNHNS and SASEGT. The chain's CDR3 is CASNNGLDTGELFF. Here the CDR3 DNA reads TGTGCCAGCAACAACGGCTTAGACACCGGGGAGCTGTTTTTT.

The chain uses TRBV12-3 or TRBV12-4 and TRBJ1-2; D uncertain. This CDR3 spans 13 amino acids. V lost 5 bases and J 6 bases, leaving 13 bases between the germline ends. In DNA, the CDR3 is TGTGCCAGCAGTCCCGGGTCTTTCCATGGCTACACCTTC. Its translation is CASSPGSFHGYTF.

The rearrangement links TRBV27 to TRBJ2-1; D gene uncertain. Trimming took off 5 bases at V and 9 bases at J, with 14 bases between the two ends. Germline values: CDR1 MNHEY, CDR2 SMNVEV (reference sequence). This CDR3 is built from 13 residues. As DNA, the CDR3 is TGTGCCAGCAGTCACGGCAGGTTCGGTGAGCAGTTCTTC. Protein: CASSHGRFGEQFF.

The chain has TRBV28 and TRBJ1-1; the D is unclear. The ends were cut back, 5 bases at V and 1 base at J, with 5 bases in the middle. There are 12 residues in the CDR3. Germline CDR1 reads MDHEN; CDR2 reads SYDVKM. The CDR3 spells CASSPKNTEAFF. CDR3 bases: TGTGCCAGCAGTCCTAAGAACACTGAAGCTTTCTTT.

This clonotype was recorded at least ten times. The CDR3 DNA reads as TGTGCCAGCAGTTTCTCGTCAGGGCCATATGGCTACACCTTC. The encoded protein is CASSFSSGPYGYTF. The chain joins TRBV12-3 or TRBV12-4 to TRBJ1-2, with TRBD1 as a possible D gene (5 bases). The CDR3 consists of 14 residues. Trimming took 3 bases from V and 5 from J, leaving 13 bases between them.

This clonotype appeared many times. The gene calls are TRBV29-1 and TRBJ2-3; D gene uncertain. Germline-derived CDR1 and CDR2 are SQVTM and ANQGSEA. The CDR3 covers 12 residues. The ends were cut back, 7 bases at V and 0 bases at J, with 8 bases in the middle. This chain's CDR3 is CSDKPSTDTQYF. CDR3 DNA sequence: TGCAGCGATAAGCCGAGCACAGATACGCAGTATTTT.

This chain uses TRBV28 with TRBJ2-1; TRBD2 might be the D (6 bases). Trimming cost V 1 base and J 2 bases, with 18 bases left between them. Germline values: CDR1 MDHEN, CDR2 SYDVKM. The CDR3 is 18 residues long. CDR3 sequence reads: CASSLYVGGIGPYNEQFF. CDR3 sequence (DNA): TGTGCCAGCAGTTTATACGTGGGGGGTATAGGGCCCTACAATGAGCAGTTCTTC.

At least ten counts were recorded for this clonotype. The chain employs TRBV20-1 and TRBJ1-1; 7 positions match TRBD1. The CDR3 has 14 residues. Germline V gene data show CDR1 as DFQATT and CDR2 as SNEGSKA (reference sequence). Germline trimming cut 0 bases from V and 7 bases from J; bases unmatched to any gene: 8. The CDR3 sequence is CSARDTTGKGEAFF. CDR3 nucleotides: TGCAGTGCTAGAGATACGACAGGGAAGGGTGAAGCTTTCTTT.

The J gene is TRBJ2-1, the V gene TRBV12-3 or TRBV12-4; D might be TRBD1 (6 bases). The CDR3 extends over 14 amino acids. The V end was cut by 1 base, the J end by 6 bases, with 10 bases between. As DNA, the CDR3 is TGTGCCAGCAGTTTAGAGACAGGTATCAATGAGCAGTTCTTC. This encodes CASSLETGINEQFF.

In this sample, this clonotype turned up a few times. The chain recombines TRBV25-1 with TRBJ1-1; 11 positions match TRBD1. The germline gives CDR1 MGHDK, CDR2 SYGVNS. V shed 6 bases and J 1 base; nucleotides not matched to a gene: 4. CDR3 size: 15 residues. CDR3 region: CASRDRGRGNTEAFF. In DNA, the CDR3 is TGTGCCAGCAGGGACAGGGGGCGAGGGAACACTGAAGCTTTCTTT.

This clonotype was seen repeatedly, ten times or more. V usage is TRBV25-1 and J usage is TRBJ2-7; a weak D match, TRBD2 (6 bases). Germline values: CDR1 MGHDK, CDR2 SYGVNS. The CDR3 is made up of 13 amino acids. V shed 8 bases and J shed 4 bases, with 15 bases lying between them. The CDR3: CASVGRGAYEQYF. CDR3 DNA: TGTGCCAGCGTGGGGCGGGGTGCTTACGAGCAGTACTTC.

To note about this clonotype: A much more abundant neighbour one base away suggests this may be a read error. The chain couples TRBV5-1 to TRBJ2-3, with D possibly matching TRBD1 (6 bases). V was shortened by 0 bases and J by 4 bases, with 9 bases between the two germline ends. The CDR3 contains 14 residues. Germline lookup yields CDR1 SGHRS and CDR2 YFSETQ. The CDR3 reads CASSLGGPPDTQYF. The DNA of the CDR3 is TGCGCCAGCAGCTTGGGGGGGCCCCCAGATACGCAGTATTTT.

This clonotype was observed a few times. The rearrangement links TRBV29-1 to TRBJ1-1; D uncertain. Germline CDR1 reads SQVTM; CDR2 reads ANQGSEA. The germline V and J ends were trimmed by 2 bases and 0 bases, with 7 bases remaining between them. CDR3 length equals 13 residues. CDR3 nucleotides: TGCAGCGTTGAATCACATATGAACACTGAAGCTTTCTTT. Protein sequence: CSVESHMNTEAFF.

This clonotype was counted only a few times. CDR3 DNA sequence: TGTGCCACCAGCGGACAGGGGTTCGGAGAGCAGTTCTTC. Its protein product is CATSGQGFGEQFF. The chain is built from TRBV24-1 and TRBJ2-1, with TRBD1 identical over 9 bases. V was clipped by 7 bases and J by 10 bases; unmatched bases: 7. This CDR3 is 13 amino acids long. CDR1 and CDR2 (germline): KGHDR, SFDVKD.